This T cell receptor beta chain was sequenced for a study of early T cells in non-severe SARS-CoV-2 infection (dated by TCRdb to about 2021). Concerning the study at large: TCR sequencing used bulk RNA from unsorted whole blood, so alpha and beta chains could not be paired. The full study reports these points: VDJdb matching was skewed toward anti-spike CD8 responses and likely underestimated virus-specific expansions, missing private and CD4 specificities.

This clonotype was seen more than once but under ten times. What antigen it recognizes has not been identified. Base qualities are not at hand, and no much larger clone is one base apart. The receptor library was made with 5' RACE. This sample was sequenced with a NextSeq 500. Unique molecular identifiers were attached to individual cDNA molecules in the TCR library protocol so that sequencing error and PCR bias could be corrected. Both TCR alpha and beta chains were sequenced, and tight co-correlation was observed between alpha and beta sequence abundances in each sample. For the original study's pipeline: V gene, J gene and CDR3 annotation of TCR sequences was performed with Decombinator V4. TCRs were defined as expanded if a significant change between any two time points was detected under a Poisson model with p below 0.0001. TCR abundances were normalised to the total number of TCRs sequenced per sample and were expressed as counts per million. TRAV1-2 paired with TRAJ12, TRAJ20 or TRAJ33 defined MAIT TCRs, while TRAV10 paired with TRAJ18 defined iNKT TCRs. VDJdb, accessed 1 November 2021, was searched for CMV, EBV and SARS-CoV-2 annotated TCRs, excluding TCRs annotated for multiple antigens. TCRdb reprocessed the public reads (quality trimming at Q25 with fastp, clone calling with MiXCR) and kept in-frame beta chains. Under each unique CDR3 protein, matching rows form one entry showing the most common genes and DNA. The authors' filters were not applied to this entry. A total of approximately 64,000 distinct CDR3 sequences appear in this sample, around 4.9% of them only once. 4% to 5% of the sample is held by the ten biggest clonotypes.

The germline V gene sets CDR1 to SGHVS and CDR2 to FQNEAQ. V lost 3 bases and J lost 0 bases, and the count of bases not matched to a germline gene is 0. The CDR3 starts with the cysteine, ends with the phenylalanine, and has 15 residues. CDR3 DNA is the only sequence kept; it has 45 bases, read in frame from the first base. This was a case-control study nested in a cohort of healthcare workers in London, UK, who had nasopharyngeal swab PCR tests and blood samples taken every week. Healthcare workers were recruited during the week of the UK lockdown, between 23 and 31 March 2020, and followed weekly for up to roughly 16 weeks.

The chain joins TRBV7-8 to TRBJ2-1; the junction holds 9 bases that match TRBD1. Material: whole blood. The receptor was derived from an adult who was a healthcare worker with PCR-confirmed SARS-CoV-2 infection or an uninfected control (not recorded which). The CDR3 protein sequence reads: CASSLTGGSYNEQFF. The nucleotide sequence is TGTGCCAGCAGCTTGACAGGGGGCTCCTACAATGAGCAGTTCTTC.